This T cell receptor beta chain appears in the sequencing data of a study of cytomegalovirus exposure and HLA in healthy donors. With 60 Vbeta and 13 Jbeta primers, the PCR was carried out. Clones were read by immunoSEQ multiplex PCR, and TCRdb kept only the in-frame ones, dropping some. The data show 91,000 or so clones, and the top ten clones hold 3.4%. Concerning this clone itself: As yet, its antigen is unknown.

Findings and limits, study-wide: Previously analyzed data showed that most TCR beta V segments were productive at a frequency of about 90% or about 30%.

The sequence was collected from a woman aged 25 to 39 in good health and CMV-seronegative. Sequencing input: PBMCs.

CDR3 in amino acids: CASSPTGATNYGYTF. The CDR3 DNA is TGTGCCAGCAGCCCGACAGGGGCAACTAACTATGGCTACACCTTC. V usage is TRBV7-9 and J usage is TRBJ1-2, with 8 bases identical to TRBD1. V lost 5 bases to trimming and J lost 0 bases; unmatched junction nucleotides: 5. CDR1 and CDR2 from the germline V gene are SEHNR and FQNEAQ (reference sequence). The CDR3 has 15 amino acids.